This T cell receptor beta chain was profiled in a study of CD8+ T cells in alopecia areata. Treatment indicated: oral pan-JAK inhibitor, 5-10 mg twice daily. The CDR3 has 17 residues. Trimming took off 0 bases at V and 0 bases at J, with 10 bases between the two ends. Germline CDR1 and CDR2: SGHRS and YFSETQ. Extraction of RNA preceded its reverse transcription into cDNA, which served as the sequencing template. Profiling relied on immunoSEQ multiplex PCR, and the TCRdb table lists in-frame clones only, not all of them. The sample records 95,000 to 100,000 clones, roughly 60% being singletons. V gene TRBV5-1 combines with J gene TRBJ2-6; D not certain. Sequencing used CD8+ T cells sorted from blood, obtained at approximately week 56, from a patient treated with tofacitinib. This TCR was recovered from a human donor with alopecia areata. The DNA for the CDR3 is TGCGCCAGCAGCTTGGAACAGAGAAACTCTGGGGCCAACGTCCTGACTTTC. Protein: CASSLEQRNSGANVLTF. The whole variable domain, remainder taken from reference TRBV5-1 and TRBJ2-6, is KAGVTQTPRYLIKTRGQQVTLSCSPISGHRSVSWYQQTPGQGLQFLFEYFSETQRNKGNFPGRFSGRQFSNSRSEMNVSTLELGDSALYLCASSLEQRNSGANVLTFGAGSRLTVL.